This TCR beta chain is from a study of T cell repertoires in cytomegalovirus infection. For the study at large: Researchers turned to recently identified HLA-C-restricted CMV epitopes as well as well-studied HLA-B-restricted ones. From public TCR beta signatures came an indication of both CMV infection and matching HLA type. General observations from the study: Ex vivo responses were dominated by HLA-C-restricted CMV-specific TCR beta clonotypes.

TCRdb re-called the reads through MiXCR, storing one row per CDR3 protein. The sample holds roughly 280,000 distinct CDR3 sequences; under 25% are singletons and the top ten take roughly 20%. The V gene lost 3 bases and the J gene lost 1 base, with 7 bases spanning the gap. This CDR3 contains 13 residues. CDR1 LNHNV and CDR2 YYDKDF come from the germline V gene (reference sequence). About this clonotype itself: Its antigen is not known.

The clonotype comes from a human donor in good health (CMV status not recorded). Some clones in this sample may be carry-over from other donors' samples. J is TRBJ2-7 and V is TRBV15; D possibly corresponds to TRBD1 (6 bases). Material: cultured PBMCs, obtained from culture after CMV antigen stimulation. CDR3 coding DNA: TGTGCCACCAGCAGGGACAGATCCTACGAGCAGTACTTC. The encoded protein is CATSRDRSYEQYF.